This entry features one TCR beta chain sequence. Its antigen is not known. This specimen comes from a study of T cells expressing NK-cell markers. TCRdb reprocessed the 5' RACE reads, with one entry per CDR3 protein and no DNA. The repertoire table contains about 410,000 distinct CDR3 sequences. The study, taken as a whole, reports: Several of the donors carried dominant NKG2C+ clonotypes that took up roughly 1.0-7.0% of their CD8+ T cells. Uncertainty persisted over the HCMV specificity of expanded NKG2C+ T cell clones.

Germline V gives CDR1 KGHDR, CDR2 SFDVKD. CDR3 length equals 16 residues. This receptor was obtained from a woman between 50 and 59 years old in good health. Specimen: blood T cells: a sorted CD56 or NKG2C T cell subset, CD4+ or CD8+ T cells, or bulk PBMC T cells (not recorded which). The chain is built from TRBV24-1 and TRBJ2-1; the TRBD2 assignment by TCRdb is unverifiable without DNA. The CDR3: CATSGLAGEFIHEQFF.